Shown below are 14 T cell receptor beta chains from a single sample sequenced in a study of graft-versus-host responses after intestinal transplantation. Assay used: immunoSEQ multiplex PCR; TCRdb lists only in-frame clones, some missing. In the table there are more than 100,000 clones, about 93% of which are singletons. These TCRs are of unknown antigen specificity. Sequenced material: unstimulated CD4+ T cells sorted from spleen or lymph node cells, taken before intestinal transplant. These TCRs come from a human donor who received an intestinal transplant.

V usage is TRBV5-1 and J usage is TRBJ2-7, with TRBD1 as a possible D gene (5 bases). In germline, CDR1 is SGHRS, CDR2 YFSETQ. Trimming took off 5 bases at V and 0 bases at J, with 12 bases between the two ends. This CDR3 spans 14 amino acids. CDR3 residues: CASSLTALSYEQYF. The DNA for the CDR3 is TGCGCCAGCAGTTTGACAGCCCTCTCCTACGAGCAGTACTTC.

On this clone itself: The sample has other DNA sequences that encode this CDR3 too. The chain combines TRBV30 with TRBJ2-2; D remains ambiguous. The V end lost 3 bases, the J end lost 0 bases, and 8 bases lay between the germline ends. This CDR3 contains 14 residues. The V gene's germline CDR1 is GTSNPN and CDR2 SVGIG (reference sequence). This CDR3 is CAWSRTANTGELFF. The CDR3 DNA follows: TGTGCCTGGAGCAGGACGGCGAACACCGGGGAGCTGTTTTTT.

The chain combines TRBV14 with TRBJ1-1; 9 bases line up with TRBD1. The CDR3 length is 17 residues. Unmatched junction bases numbered 11, after V lost 3 bases and J lost 3 bases. Germline CDR1 SGHDN, CDR2 FVKESK. The CDR3 loop is CASSHPTGGRMDTEAFF. The CDR3 DNA reads TGTGCCAGCAGCCACCCGACAGGGGGACGGATGGACACTGAAGCTTTCTTT.

The rearrangement uses TRBV18 and TRBJ2-7; no firm D call. The germline V gene encodes CDR1 KGHSH and CDR2 LQKENI. The CDR3 covers 14 residues. Trimming shortened V by 2 bases and J by 1 base, and 9 bases separated the two germline ends. The CDR3 is CASSPSPGSYEQYF. CDR3 bases: TGTGCCAGCTCACCAAGTCCCGGTTCCTACGAGCAGTACTTC.

The chain joins TRBV19 to TRBJ1-2, with D possibly TRBD1 on 6 matching bases. V lost 3 bases to trimming and J lost 2 bases, with 13 bases between them. This CDR3 has 15 residues. Germline-derived CDR1 and CDR2 are LNHDA and SQIVND (reference sequence). CDR3 sequence reads: CASSIPSTGNYGYTF. CDR3 nucleotide sequence: TGTGCCAGTAGTATCCCATCGACAGGAAACTATGGCTACACCTTC.

This clone was counted a few times. The chain combines TRBV19 with TRBJ1-5; D is possibly TRBD1 (6 bases). In germline, CDR1 is LNHDA, CDR2 SQIVND (reference sequence). The CDR3 spans 14 residues. V was trimmed by 5 bases and J by 3 bases, leaving 11 bases between them. The CDR3 sequence: CASSVQGYNQPQHF. Here the CDR3 DNA reads TGTGCCAGTAGTGTACAGGGATACAATCAGCCCCAGCATTTT.

The rearrangement links TRBV7-6 to TRBJ2-5; 10 nucleotides match TRBD1. The CDR3 is 15 residues long. Germline assignment: CDR1 SGHVS and CDR2 FNYEAQ. V lost 0 bases and J lost 5; bases outside the gene matches: 3. CDR3 in amino acids: CASSLAWTGGETQYF. The CDR3 DNA sequence: TGTGCCAGCAGCTTAGCGTGGACAGGGGGGGAGACCCAGTACTTC. The entire variable domain, with the rest obtained from reference TRBV7-6 and TRBJ2-5, is as follows: GAGVSQSPRYKVTKRGQDVALRCDPISGHVSLYWYRQALGQGPEFLTYFNYEAQQDKSGLPNDRFSAERPEGSISTLTIQRTEQRDSAMYRCASSLAWTGGETQYFGPGTRLLVL.

This chain links TRBV23-1 with TRBJ2-1; D may be TRBD1 (6 bases). TRBV23-1 qualifies as an ORF whose function is uncertain. The V end was cut by 8 bases, the J end by 7 bases, with 18 bases between. The length of the CDR3 is 14 residues. In nucleotides, the CDR3 is TGCGCCAGCCCCTCCGTTTGGGGGCTGAATGAGCAGTTCTTC. The encoded protein is CASPSVWGLNEQFF.

The chain recombines TRBV30 with TRBJ2-3; D possibly matches TRBD1 or TRBD2 (5 bases each). Germline CDR1 reads GTSNPN; CDR2 reads SVGIG (reference sequence). The CDR3 spans 14 residues. Trimming stripped 0 bases from V and 3 bases from J, with 10 bases between. The CDR3 nucleotides are TGTGCCTGGAGTGTTGGGGGTTCGACAGATACGCAGTATTTT. As protein: CAWSVGGSTDTQYF.

The V gene is TRBV7-9, the J gene TRBJ1-5; no firm D call. There are 14 residues in the CDR3. The germline CDR1 and CDR2 sequences are SEHNR and FQNEAQ (reference sequence). V was clipped by 5 bases and J by 2 bases, with 10 bases between them. The DNA for the CDR3 is TGTGCCAGCAGCCCCGGCCTGGGCAATCAGCCCCAGCATTTT. As protein: CASSPGLGNQPQHF.

This chain links TRBV11-2 with TRBJ2-7; D ambiguous. The V gene's germline CDR1 is SGHAT and CDR2 FQNNGV. The V end was cut by 0 bases, the J end by 2 bases, with 5 bases between. The CDR3 runs to 13 residues. The CDR3 reads CASSLDGPYEQYF. The DNA of the CDR3 is TGTGCCAGCAGCTTAGACGGGCCCTACGAGCAGTACTTC.

J is TRBJ2-5 and V is TRBV7-9; possible D gene TRBD1, 6 bases. The CDR3 consists of 14 residues. Germline CDR1 reads SEHNR; CDR2 reads FQNEAQ (reference sequence). The V end was cut by 4 bases, the J end by 1 base, with 10 bases between. CDR3 protein: CASSWQTGQETQYF. Here the CDR3 DNA reads TGTGCCAGCAGCTGGCAGACAGGCCAAGAGACCCAGTACTTC.

With regard to this clone: The junction shows a germline mismatch at one end, possibly a read error. The chain uses TRBV6-6 and TRBJ1-5, with TRBD1 matching over 8 bases. Germline CDR1 MNHNY, CDR2 SVGAGI (reference sequence). The CDR3 extends over 14 amino acids. DNA for the CDR3: TGTGCCAGCGACAGGGGCGGCAGCAGTCAGCCCCAGCATTTT. Its protein is CASDRGGSSQPQHF.

The V gene is TRBV5-5, the J gene TRBJ2-5; D may correspond to TRBD1 or TRBD2 (5 bases each). Germline-derived CDR1 and CDR2 are SGHKS and YYEKEE (reference sequence). The V and J ends lost 2 bases and 5 bases respectively, with 10 bases between them. The CDR3 sequence is 13 residues long. The DNA of the CDR3 is TGTGCCAGCAGCTTAATGGGGGTGGAGACCCAGTACTTC. Residues: CASSLMGVETQYF.